This entry lists 9 T cell receptor beta chains sequenced from one sample in a study of OX40 agonist ivuxolimab in advanced cancers. TCRdb's copy holds only in-frame clones and misses some; the assay was immunoSEQ multiplex PCR. Among about 55,000 clones, roughly 90% were seen once, and the ten largest hold 5.5% to 7%. The specimen comprised CD4+ or CD8+ T cells sorted from blood, sampled in a trial of the OX40 agonist ivuxolimab. These receptors originate from an adult with an advanced solid tumor such as melanoma, head and neck, liver or kidney cancer.

V is TRBV5-1 and J is TRBJ2-3, with TRBD2 matching 16 bases. The V segment lost 9 bases and the J segment 5 bases; nucleotides outside the gene matches: 12. Germline values: CDR1 SGHRS, CDR2 YFSETQ. This CDR3 region has 17 residues. The CDR3 here is CATGGLAGGRGGDTQYF. The CDR3 bases are TGCGCCACCGGGGGACTAGCGGGAGGGCGGGGCGGAGATACGCAGTATTTT.

The chain is built from TRBV19 and TRBJ2-6, with D uncertain. The V end lost 8 bases, the J end lost 0 bases, and 8 bases lay between the germline ends. This CDR3 is built from 14 residues. Germline loops: CDR1 LNHDA, CDR2 SQIVND (reference sequence). The CDR3 sequence: CASGRTSGANVLTF. The CDR3 DNA is TGTGCCAGTGGACGGACCTCTGGGGCCAACGTCCTGACTTTC.

V gene TRBV9 combines with J gene TRBJ2-5, with D possibly TRBD2 on 7 matching bases. The CDR3 loop spans 13 amino acids. V lost 4 bases to trimming and J lost 4 bases, with 11 bases between them. The germline gives CDR1 SGDLS, CDR2 YYNGEE. The CDR3 spells CASSRGGLETQYF. The CDR3 coding sequence is TGTGCCAGCAGCCGCGGGGGCTTAGAGACCCAGTACTTC.

V usage is TRBV11-3 and J usage is TRBJ2-1; 7 bases align to TRBD1. The germline V gene encodes CDR1 SGHNT and CDR2 YENEEA. V lost 5 bases and J lost 7; bases outside the gene matches: 14. The length of the CDR3 is 16 residues. CDR3 coding DNA: TGTGCCAGCAGCCATCTACCCGGGACAGCGAAGAATGAGCAGTTCTTC. Residues: CASSHLPGTAKNEQFF.

The chain recombines TRBV18 with TRBJ2-7; 7 bases match TRBD2. Unmatched junction bases numbered 6, after V lost 2 bases and J lost 2 bases. The CDR3 extends over 15 amino acids. Germline assignment: CDR1 KGHSH and CDR2 LQKENI. The CDR3 loop is CASSPGSGGTYEQYF. In DNA form, the CDR3 reads TGTGCCAGCTCACCAGGATCGGGGGGTACCTACGAGCAGTACTTC.

This clone is labeled as medium-sized. CDR3 protein: CASSFQPGDAYEQYF. CDR3 coding DNA: TGTGCCAGCAGCTTCCAACCGGGAGACGCCTACGAGCAGTACTTC. This sequence joins TRBV7-3 and TRBJ2-7; the D gene is possibly TRBD2 (6 bases). Germline CDR1 is SGHTA and CDR2 is FQGTGA. The V gene lost 3 bases and the J gene lost 2 bases, with 14 bases spanning the gap. This CDR3 region has 15 residues.

This chain links TRBV11-2 with TRBJ2-7; D may correspond to TRBD1 or TRBD2 (5 bases each). Trimming cost V 5 bases and J 6 bases, with 8 bases left between them. Germline CDR1 and CDR2: SGHAT and FQNNGV. CDR3 length: 11 residues. CDR3 residues: CASSRGGEQYF. CDR3 nucleotides: TGTGCCAGCAGCCGTGGGGGCGAGCAGTACTTC. The variable domain in full, with the rest retrieved from reference TRBV11-2 and TRBJ2-7, is EAGVAQSPRYKIIEKRQSVAFWCNPISGHATLYWYQQILGQGPKLLIQFQNNGVVDDSQLPKDRFSAERLKGVDSTLKIQPAKLEDSAVYLCASSRGGEQYFGPGTRLTVT.

This rearrangement joins TRBV27 to TRBJ2-4, with D possibly being TRBD1 (5 bases). This CDR3 spans 11 amino acids. V was pared by 6 bases and J by 8 bases, with 8 bases between. Germline CDR1 and CDR2: MNHEY and SMNVEV (reference sequence). This CDR3 is CASRQGDIQYF. In nucleotides, the CDR3 is TGTGCCAGCAGGCAGGGTGACATTCAGTACTTC.

This sequence joins TRBV6-5 and TRBJ2-7; 9 bases agree with TRBD2. CDR1 and CDR2 from the germline V gene are MNHEY and SVGAGI. This CDR3 has 15 residues. Trimming at V came to 2 bases and at J to 0 bases, leaving 2 bases not matched to a gene. The CDR3 sequence is CASSYELAGSYEQYF. CDR3 nucleotides: TGTGCCAGCAGTTACGAACTAGCGGGCTCCTACGAGCAGTACTTC.